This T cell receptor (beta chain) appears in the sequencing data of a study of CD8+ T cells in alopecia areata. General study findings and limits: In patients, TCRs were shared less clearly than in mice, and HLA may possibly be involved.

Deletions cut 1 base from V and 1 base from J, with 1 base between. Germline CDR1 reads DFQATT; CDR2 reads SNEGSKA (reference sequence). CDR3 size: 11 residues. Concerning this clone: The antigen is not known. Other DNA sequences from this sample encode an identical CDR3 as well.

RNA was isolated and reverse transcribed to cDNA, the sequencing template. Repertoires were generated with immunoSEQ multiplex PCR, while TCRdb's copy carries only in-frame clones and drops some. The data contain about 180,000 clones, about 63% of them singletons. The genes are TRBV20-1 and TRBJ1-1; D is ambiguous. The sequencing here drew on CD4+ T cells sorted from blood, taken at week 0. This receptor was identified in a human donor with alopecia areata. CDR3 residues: CSARGNTEAFF. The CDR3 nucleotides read TGCAGTGCTAGAGGGAACACTGAAGCTTTCTTT.